These 17 T cell receptor beta chains were all obtained from the same sample, sequenced in a study of T cells in Graves' hyperthyroidism and ophthalmopathy. Researchers amplified the TCR beta CDR3 regions from RNA transcripts. The HTBI primer set served for first-round RT-PCR of the TCR CDR3. Using its own MiXCR run on the multiplex PCR reads, TCRdb lists one record per CDR3 protein. Here the sample spans 300,000 to 350,000 distinct CDR3 sequences, over 15% being singletons. Sequencing was carried out using blood. The receptor set was obtained from a woman aged 45-65 years with Graves' hyperthyroidism.

This chain uses TRBV20-1 with TRBJ2-5; TRBD1 agrees at 7 bases. Trimming cost V 4 bases and J 2 bases; bases outside gene matches: 10. Germline lookup yields CDR1 DFQATT and CDR2 SNEGSKA (reference sequence). CDR3 length: 15 residues. CDR3 protein: CSATRDSLIQETQYF. The CDR3 DNA reads TGCAGTGCTACTCGGGACAGTTTAATTCAAGAGACCCAGTACTTC.

This clonotype was picked up many times. The rearrangement joins TRBV20-1 to TRBJ1-5, with D unresolved. The CDR3 is 13 residues long. Germline V gene lookup returns CDR1 DFQATT and CDR2 SNEGSKA (reference sequence). Trimming took 3 bases from V and 1 from J, leaving 7 bases between them. In nucleotides, the CDR3 is TGCAGTGCTAGTATGGGGAGCAATCAGCCCCAGCATTTT. This gives the protein CSASMGSNQPQHF.

The chain employs TRBV27 and TRBJ1-5, with D possibly TRBD1 on 5 matching bases. Trimming shortened V by 3 bases and J by 1 base, and 16 bases separated the two germline ends. This CDR3 region has 17 residues. Germline CDR1 and CDR2: MNHEY and SMNVEV (reference sequence). The CDR3 loop is CASSFLSPGTSNQPQHF. CDR3 sequence (DNA): TGTGCCAGCAGTTTCTTGTCTCCCGGGACGAGCAATCAGCCCCAGCATTTT.

The genes are TRBV6-9 and TRBJ1-6; no clear D gene. V was clipped by 3 bases and J by 10 bases, with 16 bases between them. CDR1 and CDR2 from the germline V gene are MNHGY and SVAAGI. CDR3 length equals 15 residues. The CDR3 nucleotides are TGTGCCAGCAGTTACCCCGGTGGGTTGAACTCACCCCTCCACTTT. Protein sequence: CASSYPGGLNSPLHF.

This clonotype was recorded a few times. The V call is TRBV15, the J call TRBJ1-1; tentative D call: TRBD1 (6 bases). V lost 4 bases and J lost 5, with 14 bases in between. Germline V gene lookup returns CDR1 LNHNV and CDR2 YYDKDF (reference sequence). This CDR3 is 14 amino acids long. This CDR3 reads CATSTYREGTEAFF. The CDR3 region has the DNA TGTGCCACCAGCACTTACAGGGAGGGGACTGAAGCTTTCTTT.

This clonotype was recorded at least ten times. The J gene is TRBJ1-6, the V gene TRBV5-1; 9 bases are shared with TRBD1. This CDR3 region has 14 residues. The trim removed 3 bases at V and 8 bases at J, leaving 3 bases unmatched. In germline, CDR1 is SGHRS, CDR2 YFSETQ. The DNA of the CDR3 is TGCGCCAGCAGCTGGGACAGGGAAGATTCACCCCTCCACTTT. Protein product: CASSWDREDSPLHF. The full variable domain, with the rest looked up from reference TRBV5-1 and TRBJ1-6, is KAGVTQTPRYLIKTRGQQVTLSCSPISGHRSVSWYQQTPGQGLQFLFEYFSETQRNKGNFPGRFSGRQFSNSRSEMNVSTLELGDSALYLCASSWDREDSPLHFGNGTRLTVT.

This clonotype appeared a few times. V usage is TRBV30 and J usage is TRBJ1-5, with D unresolved. Germline V CDR1 and CDR2: GTSNPN, SVGIG (reference sequence). The CDR3 has 17 amino acids. The ends were cut back, 2 bases at V and 2 bases at J, with 19 bases in the middle. This CDR3 reads CAWSPLPEGGGNQPQHF. CDR3 in DNA: TGTGCCTGGAGTCCCCTTCCCGAGGGTGGTGGCAATCAGCCCCAGCATTTT. Complete variable domain (other parts from reference TRBV30 and TRBJ1-5): SQTIHQWPATLVQPVGSPLSLECTVEGTSNPNLYWYRQAAGRGLQLLFYSVGIGQISSEVPQNLSASRPQDRQFILSSKKLLLSDSGFYLCAWSPLPEGGGNQPQHFGDGTRLSIL.

This chain connects TRBV19 to TRBJ1-5, with TRBD1 matching over 7 bases. This CDR3 is 15 amino acids long. V trimming: 6 bases; J trimming: 3 bases; junction bases outside the gene matches: 8. CDR1 and CDR2 from the germline V gene are LNHDA and SQIVND (reference sequence). The CDR3 loop reads CASRFRTGDNQPQHF. The CDR3 DNA reads TGTGCCAGTAGGTTCCGGACAGGCGACAATCAGCCCCAGCATTTT.

The chain joins TRBV3-1 to TRBJ1-3; D gene uncertain. CDR1 and CDR2 from the germline V gene are LGHDT and YNNKEL (reference sequence). Trimming took off 1 base at V and 3 bases at J, with 4 bases between the two ends. This CDR3 comprises 13 residues. DNA of the CDR3: TGTGCCAGCAGCCAAGTTATTGGAAACACCATATATTTT. Its protein product is CASSQVIGNTIYF.

In its sample, this clonotype was seen many times. This sequence joins TRBV10-3 and TRBJ1-2; tentative D call: TRBD1 (5 bases). Looked up from germline, CDR1 is ENHRY and CDR2 is SYGVKD. CDR3 length: 14 amino acids. Trimming removed 5 bases at V and 4 bases at J, with 14 bases between. The CDR3 region is CAISTGPHSYGYTF. The DNA of the CDR3 is TGTGCCATCAGTACGGGACCTCACTCCTATGGCTACACCTTC.

J is TRBJ1-6 and V is TRBV5-6, with 8 bases fitting TRBD1. Germline-derived CDR1 and CDR2 are SGHDT and YYEEEE. The V gene end was trimmed by 4 bases and the J gene end by 7 bases; junction bases not matched to a gene: 10. This CDR3 is built from 16 residues. The CDR3 loop reads CASSRPTTGVNSPLHF. The CDR3 DNA reads TGTGCCAGCAGCCGACCGACGACAGGGGTGAATTCACCCCTCCACTTT.

This chain uses TRBV18 with TRBJ1-4; possibly TRBD1 for D (5 bases). Per germline, CDR1 KGHSH and CDR2 LQKENI. The CDR3 covers 18 residues. V dropped 3 bases and J dropped 4 bases, with 21 bases sitting between them. CDR3 nucleotide sequence: TGTGCCAGCTCACCGAGTTACGGGACGGCCGAGTTTAATGAAAAACTGTTTTTT. Translating gives CASSPSYGTAEFNEKLFF. Full variable domain (remainder filled in from reference TRBV18 and TRBJ1-4): NAGVMQNPRHLVRRRGQEARLRCSPMKGHSHVYWYRQLPEEGLKFMVYLQKENIIDESGMPKERFSAEFPKEGPSILRIQQVVRGDSAAYFCASSPSYGTAEFNEKLFFGSGTQLSVL.

The chain joins TRBV6-1 to TRBJ1-3, with D tentatively TRBD1 (5 bases). V lost 4 bases to trimming and J lost 3 bases, with 19 bases between them. CDR1 is MNHNS and CDR2 is SASEGT in the germline V gene. CDR3 length: 17 residues. The CDR3 region has the DNA TGTGCCAGCAGTGTCTCCGGGACCGCCTCGGGTGGAAACACCATATATTTT. The encoded protein is CASSVSGTASGGNTIYF.

The chain carries TRBV20-1 and TRBJ2-7; D possibly corresponds to TRBD1 (6 bases). Germline loops: CDR1 DFQATT, CDR2 SNEGSKA (reference sequence). The CDR3 spans 12 residues. With 6 bases removed from V and 1 base from J, the gap between germline ends came to 10 bases. The CDR3 region has the DNA TGCAGTGCCAGGGGCGGGTCCTACGAGCAGTACTTC. This gives the protein CSARGGSYEQYF.

This clonotype has a handful of counts. The rearrangement uses TRBV12-3 or TRBV12-4 and TRBJ2-3; no reliable D call. This CDR3 contains 15 residues. Trimming removed 3 bases from V and 2 bases from J, with 12 bases in between. The CDR3 here is CASSFNRGFTDTQYF. The CDR3 nucleotides are TGTGCCAGCAGTTTTAACCGAGGCTTCACAGATACGCAGTATTTT.

In its sample, this clonotype was seen many times. This chain connects TRBV12-3 or TRBV12-4 to TRBJ2-5, with a tentative D call TRBD1 (6 bases). V was cut by 1 base and J by 5 bases, with 11 bases left in between. The CDR3 length is 14 residues. The CDR3 protein is CASSLDRATETQYF. CDR3 DNA: TGTGCCAGCAGTTTAGACAGGGCTACGGAGACCCAGTACTTC.

V is TRBV20-1 and J is TRBJ1-5; D is unresolved. V was cut by 0 bases and J by 4 bases, with 10 bases left in between. The CDR3 sequence is 14 residues long. The germline gives CDR1 DFQATT, CDR2 SNEGSKA (reference sequence). The CDR3 here is CSARDPTGNQPQHF. In DNA, the CDR3 is TGCAGTGCTAGAGATCCCACTGGGAATCAGCCCCAGCATTTT.